This TCR beta chain derives from a study of blood T cell repertoires in COVID-19. At the level of the study: Italy, Spain and the United States were the sources of the convalescent and acute COVID-19 samples. Sources were T cells, B-cell-depleted T cells, or PBMCs; the material itself was cDNA or gDNA.

Source study methods: Estimation of nucleated cell counts relied on the amplification of reference gene primers. Libraries were prepared by immunoSEQ multiplex PCR; TCRdb keeps only in-frame clonotypes and omits some of them. V and J calls and clone size are as listed in that table; D and trimming were resolved from the DNA. This sample has approximately 200,000 clones, with approximately 86% found just once. This clone showed up just a few times. Germline V gives CDR1 LNHDA, CDR2 SQIVND (reference sequence). Trimming at V came to 8 bases and at J to 7 bases, leaving 10 bases not matched to a gene. The CDR3 contains 15 residues.

The genes are TRBV19 and TRBJ1-6; TRBD1 matches 8 bases. The sequencing input was peripheral blood. This TCR was sampled from a young woman with active or convalescent COVID-19. CDR3 sequence: CASRRQGNENSPLHF. The DNA for the CDR3 is TGTGCCAGTCGAAGACAGGGGAACGAGAATTCACCCCTCCACTTT.